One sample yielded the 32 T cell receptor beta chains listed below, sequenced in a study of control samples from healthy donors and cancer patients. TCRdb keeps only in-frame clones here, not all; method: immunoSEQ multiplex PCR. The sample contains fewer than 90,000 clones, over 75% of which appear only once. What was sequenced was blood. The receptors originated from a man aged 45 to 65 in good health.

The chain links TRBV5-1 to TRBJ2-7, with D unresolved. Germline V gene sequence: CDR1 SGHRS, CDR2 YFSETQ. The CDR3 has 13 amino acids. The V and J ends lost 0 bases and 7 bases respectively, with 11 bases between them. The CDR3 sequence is CASSLESLKEQYF. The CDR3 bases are TGCGCCAGCAGCTTGGAGTCCTTAAAGGAGCAGTACTTC.

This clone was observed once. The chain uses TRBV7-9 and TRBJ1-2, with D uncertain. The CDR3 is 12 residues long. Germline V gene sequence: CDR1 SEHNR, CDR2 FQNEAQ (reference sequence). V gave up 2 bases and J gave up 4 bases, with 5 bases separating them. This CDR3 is CASSLQSYGYTF. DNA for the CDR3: TGTGCCAGCAGCTTACAGTCCTATGGCTACACCTTC. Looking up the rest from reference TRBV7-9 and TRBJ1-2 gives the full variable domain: DTGVSQNPRHKITKRGQNVTFRCDPISEHNRLYWYRQTLGQGPEFLTYFQNEAQLEKSRLLSDRFSAERPKGSFSTLEIQRTEQGDSAMYLCASSLQSYGYTFGSGTRLTVV.

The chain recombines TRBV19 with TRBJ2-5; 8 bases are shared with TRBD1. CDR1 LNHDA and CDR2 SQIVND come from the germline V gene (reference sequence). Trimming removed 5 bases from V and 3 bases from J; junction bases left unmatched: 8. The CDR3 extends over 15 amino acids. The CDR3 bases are TGTGCCAGTAGTGGTCCCGGGACAGGCGAAGAGACCCAGTACTTC. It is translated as CASSGPGTGEETQYF.

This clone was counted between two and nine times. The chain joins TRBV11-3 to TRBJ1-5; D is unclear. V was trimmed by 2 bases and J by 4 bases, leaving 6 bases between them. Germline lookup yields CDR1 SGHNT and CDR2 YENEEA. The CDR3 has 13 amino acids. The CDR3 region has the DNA TGTGCCAGCAGCTTAAACTTAAATCAGCCCCAGCATTTT. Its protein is CASSLNLNQPQHF.

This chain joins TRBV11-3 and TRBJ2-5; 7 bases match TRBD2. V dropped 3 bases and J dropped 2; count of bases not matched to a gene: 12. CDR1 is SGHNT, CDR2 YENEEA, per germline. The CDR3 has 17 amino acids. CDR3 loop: CASSFPFLAEEQETQYF. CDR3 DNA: TGTGCCAGCAGCTTCCCCTTCCTAGCGGAGGAACAAGAGACCCAGTACTTC.

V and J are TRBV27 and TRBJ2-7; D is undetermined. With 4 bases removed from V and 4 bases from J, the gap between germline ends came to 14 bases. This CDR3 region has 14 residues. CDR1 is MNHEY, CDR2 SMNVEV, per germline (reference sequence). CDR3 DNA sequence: TGTGCCAGCAGTTCATCGGACGCTGGGTACGAGCAGTACTTC. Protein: CASSSSDAGYEQYF.

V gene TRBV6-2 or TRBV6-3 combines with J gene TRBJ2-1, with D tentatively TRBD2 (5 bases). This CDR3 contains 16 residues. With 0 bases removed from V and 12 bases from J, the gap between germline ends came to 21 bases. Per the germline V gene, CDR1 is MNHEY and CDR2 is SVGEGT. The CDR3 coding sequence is TGTGCCAGCAGTTACTCGATGGGTAGCGTCCCCGGAAGGCAGTTCTTC. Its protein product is CASSYSMGSVPGRQFF.

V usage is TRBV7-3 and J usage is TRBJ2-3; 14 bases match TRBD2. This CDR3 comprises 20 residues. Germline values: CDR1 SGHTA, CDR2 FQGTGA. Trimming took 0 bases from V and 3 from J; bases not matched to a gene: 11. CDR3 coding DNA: TGTGCCAGCAGCTTAACGACGGGACTAGCGGGAGTACGATGGACAGATACGCAGTATTTT. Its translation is CASSLTTGLAGVRWTDTQYF.

The CDR3 protein is CASSTSGRGETQYF. In nucleotides, the CDR3 is TGTGCCAGCAGCACTAGCGGGAGGGGAGAGACCCAGTACTTC. This rearrangement joins TRBV7-9 to TRBJ2-5; TRBD2 matches at 13 bases. The J segment lost 4 bases and the V segment lost 5 bases, leaving 1 base of the junction unmatched. CDR1 SEHNR and CDR2 FQNEAQ come from the germline V gene (reference sequence). The CDR3 length is 14 residues.

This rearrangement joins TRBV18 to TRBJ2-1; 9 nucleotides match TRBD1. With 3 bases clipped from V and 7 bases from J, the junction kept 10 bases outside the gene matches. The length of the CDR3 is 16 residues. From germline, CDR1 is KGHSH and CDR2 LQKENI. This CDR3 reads CASSPDLDRGFNEQFF. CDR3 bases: TGTGCCAGCTCACCCGACCTGGACAGGGGATTTAATGAGCAGTTCTTC. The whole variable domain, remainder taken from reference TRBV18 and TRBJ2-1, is NAGVMQNPRHLVRRRGQEARLRCSPMKGHSHVYWYRQLPEEGLKFMVYLQKENIIDESGMPKERFSAEFPKEGPSILRIQQVVRGDSAAYFCASSPDLDRGFNEQFFGPGTRLTVL.

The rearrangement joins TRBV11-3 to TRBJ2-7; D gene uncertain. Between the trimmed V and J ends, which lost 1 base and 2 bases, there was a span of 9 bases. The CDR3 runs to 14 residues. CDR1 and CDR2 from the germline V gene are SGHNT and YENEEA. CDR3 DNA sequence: TGTGCCAGCAGCTTAGGACACACGACCTACGAGCAGTACTTC. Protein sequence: CASSLGHTTYEQYF.

In DNA, the CDR3 is TGTGCCTGGTCCTTGGGACAGGCTAACACTGAAGCTTTCTTT. Residues: CAWSLGQANTEAFF. The chain links TRBV30 to TRBJ1-1; TRBD1 agrees at 8 bases. Germline CDR1 and CDR2: GTSNPN and SVGIG (reference sequence). Losses at the gene ends were 5 bases for V and 2 bases for J; bases not matched to a gene: 7. The CDR3 extends over 14 amino acids.

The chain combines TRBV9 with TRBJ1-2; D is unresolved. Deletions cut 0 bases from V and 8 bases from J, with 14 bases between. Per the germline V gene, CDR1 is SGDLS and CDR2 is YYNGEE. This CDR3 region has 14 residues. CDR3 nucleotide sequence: TGTGCCAGCAGCGTAGGGACGGAAGCTTCCGGCTACACCTTC. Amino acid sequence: CASSVGTEASGYTF.

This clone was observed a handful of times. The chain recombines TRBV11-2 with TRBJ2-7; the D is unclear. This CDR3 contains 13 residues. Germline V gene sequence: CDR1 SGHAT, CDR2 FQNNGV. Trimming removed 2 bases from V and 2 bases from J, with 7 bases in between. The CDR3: CASSLQTAYEQYF. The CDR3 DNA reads TGTGCCAGCAGCTTACAGACGGCCTACGAGCAGTACTTC.

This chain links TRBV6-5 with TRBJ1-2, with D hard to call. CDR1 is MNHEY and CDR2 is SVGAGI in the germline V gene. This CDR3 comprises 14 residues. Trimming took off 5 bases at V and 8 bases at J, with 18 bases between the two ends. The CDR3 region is CASSPSVGNFGYTF. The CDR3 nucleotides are TGTGCCAGCAGTCCCTCCGTGGGGAATTTCGGCTACACCTTC.

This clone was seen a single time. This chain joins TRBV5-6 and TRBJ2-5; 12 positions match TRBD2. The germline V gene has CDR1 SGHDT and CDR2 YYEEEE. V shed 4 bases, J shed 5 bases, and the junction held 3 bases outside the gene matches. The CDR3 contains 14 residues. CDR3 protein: CASSRTSGEETQYF. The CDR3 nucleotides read TGTGCCAGCAGCCGGACTAGCGGGGAGGAGACCCAGTACTTC.

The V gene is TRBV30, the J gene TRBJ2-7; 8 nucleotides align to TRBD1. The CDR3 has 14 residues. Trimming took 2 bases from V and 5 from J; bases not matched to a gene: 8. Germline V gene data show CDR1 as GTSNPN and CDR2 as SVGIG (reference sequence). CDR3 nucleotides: TGTGCCTGGAGTCACGCAGGGGGCAGGGACGAGCAGTACTTC. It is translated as CAWSHAGGRDEQYF. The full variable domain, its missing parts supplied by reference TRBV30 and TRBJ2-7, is SQTIHQWPATLVQPVGSPLSLECTVEGTSNPNLYWYRQAAGRGLQLLFYSVGIGQISSEVPQNLSASRPQDRQFILSSKKLLLSDSGFYLCAWSHAGGRDEQYFGPGTRLTVT.

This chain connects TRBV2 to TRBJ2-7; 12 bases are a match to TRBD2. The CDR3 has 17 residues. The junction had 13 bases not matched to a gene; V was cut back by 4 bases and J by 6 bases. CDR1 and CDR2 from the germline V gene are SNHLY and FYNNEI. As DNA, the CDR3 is TGTGCCAGCAGTGGTTCTAGCGGGAGGGCCGTCTTATCCGAGCAGTACTTC. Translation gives CASSGSSGRAVLSEQYF. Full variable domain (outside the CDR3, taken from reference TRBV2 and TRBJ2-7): EPEVTQTPSHQVTQMGQEVILRCVPISNHLYFYWYRQILGQKVEFLVSFYNNEISEKSEIFDDQFSVERPDGSNFTLKIRSTKLEDSAMYFCASSGSSGRAVLSEQYFGPGTRLTVT.

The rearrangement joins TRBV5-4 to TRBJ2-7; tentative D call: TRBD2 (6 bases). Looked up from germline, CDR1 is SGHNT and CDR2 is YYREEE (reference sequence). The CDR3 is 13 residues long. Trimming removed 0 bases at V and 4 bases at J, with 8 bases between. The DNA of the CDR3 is TGTGCCAGCAGCTTGGACGGGGGATACGAGCAGTACTTC. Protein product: CASSLDGGYEQYF.

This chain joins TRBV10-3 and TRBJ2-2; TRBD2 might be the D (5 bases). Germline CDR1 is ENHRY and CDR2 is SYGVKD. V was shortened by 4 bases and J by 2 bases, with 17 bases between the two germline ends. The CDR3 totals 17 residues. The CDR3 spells CAISARTGRGNTGELFF. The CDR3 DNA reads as TGTGCCATCAGTGCGCGGACGGGCCGGGGAAACACCGGGGAGCTGTTTTTT.

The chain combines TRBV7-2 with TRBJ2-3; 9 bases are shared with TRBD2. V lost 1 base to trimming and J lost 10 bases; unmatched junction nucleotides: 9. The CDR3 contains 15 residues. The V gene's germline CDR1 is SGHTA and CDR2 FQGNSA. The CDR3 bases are TGTGCCAGCAGCTTAGAAGCGGGGGGAATAAGTTCGCAGTATTTT. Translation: CASSLEAGGISSQYF.

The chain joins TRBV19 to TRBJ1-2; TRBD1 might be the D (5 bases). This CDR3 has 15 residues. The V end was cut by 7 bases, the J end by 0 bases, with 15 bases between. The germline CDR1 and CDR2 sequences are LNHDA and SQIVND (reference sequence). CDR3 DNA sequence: TGTGCCAGTACCCCACAGGTTTTAGCTAACTATGGCTACACCTTC. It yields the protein CASTPQVLANYGYTF.

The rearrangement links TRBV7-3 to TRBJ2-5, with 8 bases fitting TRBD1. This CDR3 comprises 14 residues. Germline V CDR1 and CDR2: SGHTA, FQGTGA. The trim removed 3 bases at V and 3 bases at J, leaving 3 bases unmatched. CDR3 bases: TGTGCCAGCAGCTTTACAGGGGGTGAAGAGACCCAGTACTTC. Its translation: CASSFTGGEETQYF.

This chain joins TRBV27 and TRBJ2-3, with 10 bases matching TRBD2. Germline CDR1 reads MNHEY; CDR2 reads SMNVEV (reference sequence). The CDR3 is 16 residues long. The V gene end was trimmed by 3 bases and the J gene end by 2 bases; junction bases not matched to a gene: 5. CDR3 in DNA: TGTGCCAGCAGTTTTAGCGGGGGGCTCATCACAGATACGCAGTATTTT. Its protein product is CASSFSGGLITDTQYF.

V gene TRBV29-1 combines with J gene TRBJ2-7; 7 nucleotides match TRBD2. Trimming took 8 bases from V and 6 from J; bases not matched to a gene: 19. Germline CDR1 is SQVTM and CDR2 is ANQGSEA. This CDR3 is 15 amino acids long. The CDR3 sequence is CSTVEAGLGGGEQYF. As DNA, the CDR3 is TGCAGCACCGTCGAGGCAGGTTTGGGGGGGGGCGAGCAGTACTTC.

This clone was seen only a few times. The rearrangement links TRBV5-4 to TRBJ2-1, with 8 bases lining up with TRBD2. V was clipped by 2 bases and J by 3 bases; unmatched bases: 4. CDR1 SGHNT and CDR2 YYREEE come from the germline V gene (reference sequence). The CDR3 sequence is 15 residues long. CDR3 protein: CASSFRRGGYNEQFF. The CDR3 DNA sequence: TGTGCCAGCAGCTTCCGTCGGGGGGGCTACAATGAGCAGTTCTTC. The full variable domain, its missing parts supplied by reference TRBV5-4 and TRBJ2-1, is ETGVTQSPTHLIKTRGQQVTLRCSSQSGHNTVSWYQQALGQGPQFIFQYYREEENGRGNFPPRFSGLQFPNYSSELNVNALELDDSALYLCASSFRRGGYNEQFFGPGTRLTVL.

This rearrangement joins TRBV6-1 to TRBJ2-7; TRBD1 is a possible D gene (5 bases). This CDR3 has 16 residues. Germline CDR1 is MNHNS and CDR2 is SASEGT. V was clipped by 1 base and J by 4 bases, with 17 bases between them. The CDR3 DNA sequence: TGTGCCAGCAGTGAAGTTTCAAATCAGGGAACATACGAGCAGTACTTC. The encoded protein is CASSEVSNQGTYEQYF.

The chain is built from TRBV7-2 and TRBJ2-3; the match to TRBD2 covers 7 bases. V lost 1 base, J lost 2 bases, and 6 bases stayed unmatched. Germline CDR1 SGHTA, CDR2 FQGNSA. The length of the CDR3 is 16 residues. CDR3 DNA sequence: TGTGCCAGCAGCTTAGAGCTTACTAGCGTCACAGATACGCAGTATTTT. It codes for CASSLELTSVTDTQYF. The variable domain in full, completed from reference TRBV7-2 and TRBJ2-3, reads GAGVSQSPSNKVTEKGKDVELRCDPISGHTALYWYRQSLGQGLEFLIYFQGNSAPDKSGLPSDRFSAERTGGSVSTLTIQRTQQEDSAVYLCASSLELTSVTDTQYFGPGTRLTVL.

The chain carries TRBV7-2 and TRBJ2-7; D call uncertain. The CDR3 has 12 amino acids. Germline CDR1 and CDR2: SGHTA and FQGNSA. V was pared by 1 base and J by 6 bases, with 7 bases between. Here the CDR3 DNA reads TGTGCCAGCAGCTTAGTATCCCTCGAGCAGTACTTC. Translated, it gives CASSLVSLEQYF.

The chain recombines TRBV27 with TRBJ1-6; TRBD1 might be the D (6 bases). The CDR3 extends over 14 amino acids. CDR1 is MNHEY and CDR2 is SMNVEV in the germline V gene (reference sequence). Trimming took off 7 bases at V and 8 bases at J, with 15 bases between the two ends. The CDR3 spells CASTHRDNYSPLHF. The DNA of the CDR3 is TGTGCCAGCACCCACCGGGACAACTATTCACCCCTCCACTTT.

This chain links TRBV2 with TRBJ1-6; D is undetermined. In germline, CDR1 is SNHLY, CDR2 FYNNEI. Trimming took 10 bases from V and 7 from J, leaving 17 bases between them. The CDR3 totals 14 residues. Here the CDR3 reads CATSFYGENSPLHF. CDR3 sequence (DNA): TGTGCCACCTCTTTTTACGGTGAGAATTCACCCCTCCACTTT.

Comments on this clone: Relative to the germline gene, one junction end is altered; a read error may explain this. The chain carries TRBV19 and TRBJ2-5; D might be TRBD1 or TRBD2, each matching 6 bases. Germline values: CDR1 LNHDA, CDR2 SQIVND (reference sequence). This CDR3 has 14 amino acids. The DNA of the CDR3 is TGTGCCAGTAGTATAGGCGGGACACAAGGGACCCAGTACTTC. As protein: CASSIGGTQGTQYF.